This is a list of T cell receptor beta chains from one sample in a study of blood T cell repertoires in COVID-19. Using immunoSEQ multiplex PCR, the repertoire was profiled, and TCRdb retains in-frame clones only, with some absent. This table holds roughly 260,000 clones, approximately 90% found once. The sequenced sample was peripheral blood. The receptors were sampled from a middle-aged woman who had recovered from COVID-19. Each CDR3 is given with its conserved first and last residue. A D gene is named only where the DNA matches it firmly. A clone size is listed for some rows: how often the clone was seen (once, few, many), or a class if it is expanded.

v_call	clone_size	j_call	d_call	cdr3_aa	cdr3_nt
TRBV19	-	TRBJ2-4	-	CASRMLGAKNIQYF	TGTGCCAGTAGGATGCTCGGAGCCAAAAACATTCAGTACTTC
TRBV6-5	-	TRBJ1-6	-	CASSYGGQNSPLHF	TGTGCCAGCAGTTACGGAGGGCAGAATTCACCCCTCCACTTT
TRBV27	-	TRBJ1-1	-	CASSLNTMNTEAFF	TGTGCCAGCAGTTTGAACACCATGAACACTGAAGCTTTCTTT
TRBV9	-	TRBJ1-5	-	CVVGGDQPQHF	TGTGTGGTCGGGGGAGATCAGCCCCAGCATTTT
TRBV5-1	-	TRBJ1-4	TRBD1	CASSSTGLRTNEKLFF	TGCGCCAGCAGCTCGACAGGGTTAAGGACTAATGAAAAACTGTTTTTT
TRBV14	-	TRBJ2-3	TRBD2	CASSQTGTTRSQYF	TGTGCCAGCAGCCAAACCGGGACTACCCGTTCGCAGTATTTT
TRBV5-5	few	TRBJ2-3	-	CASSFGSFTDTQYF	TGTGCCAGCAGCTTTGGCAGTTTCACAGATACGCAGTATTTT
TRBV19	-	TRBJ1-3	-	CASNQRRLGTNGNTIYF	TGTGCCAGTAACCAACGGAGGTTAGGCACCAATGGAAACACCATATATTTT
TRBV5-4	-	TRBJ2-2	-	CASSLQGGTGELFF	TGTGCCAGCAGCTTGCAGGGGGGCACCGGGGAGCTGTTTTTT
TRBV11-2	-	TRBJ1-4	TRBD1	CASSATGVDEKLFF	TGTGCCAGCAGCGCGACAGGGGTTGACGAAAAACTGTTTTTT
TRBV20-1	-	TRBJ1-5	TRBD1	CSASRDRGNQPQHF	TGCAGTGCTAGTAGGGACAGGGGAAATCAGCCCCAGCATTTT
TRBV11-3	once	TRBJ1-3	TRBD1	CASSAGQGSDTIYF	TGTGCCAGCAGCGCTGGACAGGGTTCGGACACCATATATTTT
TRBV2	-	TRBJ1-3	-	CASTARVSGNTIYF	TGTGCCAGCACCGCCCGGGTCTCCGGAAACACCATATATTTT
TRBV9	-	TRBJ2-2	-	CASSVYTGELFF	TGTGCCAGCAGCGTCTACACCGGGGAGCTGTTTTTT
TRBV4-2	-	TRBJ1-5	TRBD1	CASSQVRGTGEYSNQPQHF	TGTGCCAGCAGCCAAGTAAGAGGGACAGGAGAATATAGCAATCAGCCCCAGCATTTT
TRBV19	-	TRBJ1-1	-	CASSINVNTEAFF	TGTGCCAGTAGTATCAATGTGAACACTGAAGCTTTCTTT
TRBV4-3	-	TRBJ2-3	-	CASSQEITGGTDTQYF	TGCGCCAGCAGCCAAGAAATAACAGGAGGCACAGATACGCAGTATTTT
TRBV7-2	-	TRBJ2-1	TRBD2	CASSSLAGAENEQFF	TGTGCCAGCAGCTCTTTAGCGGGAGCAGAGAATGAGCAGTTCTTC
TRBV2	once	TRBJ2-2	-	CASSDKGIAGELFF	TGTGCCAGCAGTGACAAGGGGATCGCCGGGGAGCTGTTTTTT
TRBV14	many	TRBJ1-6	-	CASSTGMNNSPLHF	TGTGCCAGCAGTACGGGAATGAATAATTCACCCCTCCACTTT
TRBV7-3	-	TRBJ2-3	TRBD1	CASSFKDRATDTQYF	TGTGCCAGCAGCTTTAAGGACAGGGCCACAGATACGCAGTATTTT
TRBV7-2	-	TRBJ2-3	TRBD2	CASSLKRRGSLTDTQYF	TGTGCCAGCAGCTTAAAAAGGCGGGGGAGTCTCACAGATACGCAGTATTTT
TRBV18	-	TRBJ1-2	TRBD1	CASSPIQGANYGYTF	TGTGCCAGCTCACCCATTCAGGGGGCTAACTATGGCTACACCTTC
TRBV27	-	TRBJ1-4	TRBD1	CASSAGGWGEKLFF	TGTGCCAGCAGCGCAGGGGGCTGGGGTGAAAAACTGTTTTTT
TRBV29-1	-	TRBJ2-7	-	CSVARVLANEQYF	TGCAGCGTTGCAAGGGTCTTAGCGAATGAGCAGTACTTC
TRBV29-1	-	TRBJ1-1	-	CSVLTGLTNTEAFF	TGCAGCGTTTTGACGGGACTGACGAACACTGAAGCTTTCTTT
TRBV10-3	-	TRBJ2-7	TRBD1	CAISQDRGPYEQYF	TGTGCCATCAGCCAAGACAGGGGCCCCTACGAGCAGTACTTC
TRBV29-1	-	TRBJ1-1	-	CSVGGGRYTEAFF	TGCAGCGTGGGAGGTGGCAGATACACTGAAGCTTTCTTT
TRBV4-3	-	TRBJ2-5	TRBD2	CASSPLAGFQETQYF	TGCGCCAGCAGTCCTCTAGCGGGGTTCCAAGAGACCCAGTACTTC
TRBV12-3/TRBV12-4	-	TRBJ1-2	-	CASSFQGLSGYTF	TGTGCCAGCAGTTTTCAGGGATTGAGTGGCTACACCTTC
TRBV9	few	TRBJ2-1	TRBD2	CASSAVAGGGYNEQFF	TGTGCCAGCAGCGCCGTGGCGGGGGGGGGATACAATGAGCAGTTCTTC
TRBV4-1	-	TRBJ2-1	TRBD2	CASSQAREGEDRQFF	TGCGCCAGCAGCCAGGCCCGGGAGGGCGAAGATAGGCAGTTCTTC
TRBV27	-	TRBJ2-6	TRBD1	CASRYTGTGGSGANVLTF	TGTGCCAGCAGATACACCGGGACAGGAGGCTCTGGGGCCAACGTCCTGACTTTC
TRBV18	-	TRBJ1-6	-	CASSPRRGNSPLHF	TGTGCCAGCTCACCAAGAAGGGGTAATTCACCCCTCCACTTT
TRBV6-1	-	TRBJ2-7	TRBD1	CASSDRTGPYSYEQYF	TGTGCCAGCAGTGATCGGACAGGTCCTTACTCCTACGAGCAGTACTTC
TRBV5-1	-	TRBJ1-3	-	CASSLTIAGAASGNTIYF	TGCGCCAGCAGCCTTACTATCGCGGGGGCAGCCTCTGGAAACACCATATATTTT
TRBV9	-	TRBJ1-5	-	CASSVNSGSQPQHF	TGTGCCAGCAGCGTAAATAGTGGGAGTCAGCCCCAGCATTTT
TRBV2	-	TRBJ1-5	-	CASSPQGGHNQPQHF	TGTGCCAGCAGTCCACAGGGCGGGCATAATCAGCCCCAGCATTTT
TRBV28	-	TRBJ2-2	-	CASSFPDGRDISGELFF	TGTGCCAGCAGTTTCCCCGATGGCAGGGATATCTCCGGGGAGCTGTTTTTT
TRBV11-2	once	TRBJ1-6	TRBD1	CASSLLTGGSSPLHF	TGTGCCAGCAGCTTACTGACAGGGGGCAGTTCACCCCTCCACTTT
TRBV7-8	-	TRBJ1-5	-	CASSLAGGAGNQPQHF	TGTGCCAGCAGCTTAGCGGGGGGGGCGGGCAATCAGCCCCAGCATTTT
TRBV9	-	TRBJ1-3	-	CASSVGDIRGNTIYF	TGTGCCAGCAGCGTCGGGGACATTCGGGGAAACACCATATATTTT
TRBV7-2	-	TRBJ1-3	-	CASSLVYSSGNTIYF	TGTGCCAGCAGCTTAGTTTACAGCTCTGGAAACACCATATATTTT
TRBV7-2	once	TRBJ2-5	TRBD1	CASTARDRREETQYF	TGTGCCAGCACTGCCCGGGACAGGAGGGAAGAGACCCAGTACTTC
TRBV3-1/TRBV3-2	-	TRBJ2-7	TRBD2	CASSPSGRAYEQYF	TGTGCCAGCAGCCCTAGCGGGAGGGCCTACGAGCAGTACTTC
TRBV21-1	-	TRBJ2-7	-	CASSKGVSGRARRYEQYF	TGTGCCAGCAGCAAAGGCGTTAGCGGGAGGGCGCGTAGGTACGAGCAGTACTTC
TRBV6-2/TRBV6-3	-	TRBJ2-3	TRBD2	CASSFTLAGGDTQYF	TGTGCCAGCAGTTTCACCCTAGCGGGAGGAGATACGCAGTATTTT
TRBV19	-	TRBJ1-2	-	CASSNPTSYGYTF	TGTGCCAGTAGTAACCCGACAAGCTATGGCTACACCTTC
TRBV2	-	TRBJ2-5	-	CASSENGRSQETQYF	TGTGCCAGCAGTGAAAACGGCAGGTCGCAAGAGACCCAGTACTTC
TRBV6-5	-	TRBJ2-3	TRBD1	CASSYSGTDTDTQYF	TGTGCCAGCAGTTACTCAGGGACAGACACAGATACGCAGTATTTT
TRBV7-3	once	TRBJ1-3	-	CASSLQGSGNTIYF	TGTGCCAGCAGCCTGCAGGGCTCTGGAAACACCATATATTTT
TRBV27	-	TRBJ2-6	TRBD2	CASSLFGGDRVSGANVLTF	TGTGCCAGCAGTTTATTCGGGGGGGACCGAGTCTCTGGGGCCAACGTCCTGACTTTC
TRBV6-1	-	TRBJ2-1	TRBD2	CASSGRASGTHSSYNEQFF	TGTGCCAGCAGTGGAAGGGCTAGCGGGACCCATAGCTCCTACAATGAGCAGTTCTTC
TRBV13	-	TRBJ2-7	TRBD2	CASRAAGGPREQYF	TGTGCCAGCCGGGCAGCGGGAGGGCCTAGGGAGCAGTACTTC
TRBV4-1	-	TRBJ2-3	TRBD2	CASSKGLAASTDTQYF	TGCGCCAGCAGCAAGGGACTAGCAGCTAGCACAGATACGCAGTATTTT